This T cell receptor (beta chain) was documented in a study of cytomegalovirus exposure and HLA in healthy donors. General study findings and limits: A later analysis, which compared TCR beta chains of equal frequency, found the HLA-associated ones more clonally expanded.

V shed 8 bases and J 7 bases; nucleotides not matched to a gene: 7. Germline CDR1 is SGHRS and CDR2 is YFSETQ. This CDR3 region has 14 residues. Both 60 Vbeta primers and 13 Jbeta primers went into the PCR. Generated by immunoSEQ multiplex PCR, the TCRdb table keeps only in-frame clones and is missing some. Of fewer than 200,000 clones detected, about 82% appear once; the ten largest clones hold 0.7% to 0.85%. For this clone: Antigen unknown.

The chain uses TRBV5-1 and TRBJ2-1; TRBD1 matches at 12 bases. The material sequenced was PBMCs. The sequence came from a female donor in good health and CMV-seronegative. The CDR3 DNA reads as TGCGCCAGTGGGACAGGGGGCGCTGGGAATGAGCAGTTCTTC. It is translated as CASGTGGAGNEQFF.